These 20 T cell receptor beta chains share one sample of origin, sequenced in a study of OX40 agonist ivuxolimab in advanced cancers. Libraries were prepared by immunoSEQ multiplex PCR; TCRdb keeps only in-frame clonotypes and omits some of them. Here the sample spans tens of thousands of clones, 84% being singletons. Specimen: CD4+ or CD8+ T cells sorted from blood, collected in a trial of the OX40 agonist ivuxolimab. The receptor set was obtained from an adult with an advanced solid tumor such as melanoma, head and neck, liver or kidney cancer.

V usage is TRBV11-1 and J usage is TRBJ1-1; the D is unclear. Trimming took 0 bases from V and 8 from J, leaving 10 bases between them. CDR1 is SGHAT, CDR2 FQDESV, per germline (reference sequence). CDR3 length: 13 residues. The CDR3 DNA sequence: TGTGCCAGCAGCTTAGCCGGGTTAGCCGAAGCTTTCTTT. Its protein product is CASSLAGLAEAFF. Based on the CDR3 plus reference TRBV11-1 and TRBJ1-1, the full variable domain is EAEVAQSPRYKITEKSQAVAFWCDPISGHATLYWYRQILGQGPELLVQFQDESVVDDSQLPKDRFSAERLKGVDSTLKIQPAELGDSAMYLCASSLAGLAEAFFGQGTRLTVV.

This chain joins TRBV7-3 and TRBJ2-3; 7 bases line up with TRBD2. V shed 4 bases and J 0 bases; nucleotides not matched to a gene: 4. The germline CDR1 and CDR2 sequences are SGHTA and FQGTGA. There are 15 residues in the CDR3. CDR3 DNA: TGTGCCAGCAGCTCGAGCGGGGCTAGCACAGATACGCAGTATTTT. Its protein product is CASSSSGASTDTQYF.

The gene calls are TRBV9 and TRBJ2-3, with D possibly being TRBD2 (7 bases). The germline V gene encodes CDR1 SGDLS and CDR2 YYNGEE. V dropped 0 bases and J dropped 2 bases, with 13 bases sitting between them. This CDR3 is built from 16 residues. CDR3 amino acids: CASSVDEGGYTDTQYF. DNA for the CDR3: TGTGCCAGCAGCGTAGATGAGGGGGGGTACACAGATACGCAGTATTTT.

This chain uses TRBV6-5 with TRBJ1-4, with 9 bases matching TRBD1. CDR3 size: 15 residues. The V segment lost 7 bases and the J segment 7 bases; nucleotides outside the gene matches: 10. CDR1 and CDR2 from the germline V gene are MNHEY and SVGAGI. The CDR3 DNA sequence: TGTGCCAGCAAACTCAACAGGGGGCAACGTGAAAAACTGTTTTTT. This translates into CASKLNRGQREKLFF.

The chain is built from TRBV28 and TRBJ1-2; the match to TRBD1 covers 7 bases. This CDR3 spans 14 amino acids. Germline CDR1 MDHEN, CDR2 SYDVKM. The trim removed 2 bases at V and 3 bases at J, leaving 3 bases unmatched. The CDR3 sequence is CASSLAGTDYGYTF. CDR3 nucleotide sequence: TGTGCCAGCAGTTTAGCCGGGACAGACTATGGCTACACCTTC.

This clone occurred once. The V and J genes are TRBV14 and TRBJ1-1; the D gene is possibly TRBD1 (5 bases). CDR3 length equals 16 residues. Germline values: CDR1 SGHDN, CDR2 FVKESK. Trimming cost V 4 bases and J 1 base, with 16 bases left between them. The CDR3 nucleotides read TGTGCCAGCAGCCCCCAATACGGGGCTGCGAACACTGAAGCTTTCTTT. Amino acids: CASSPQYGAANTEAFF.

As DNA, the CDR3 is TGTGCCAGCAGCTTAGAAACAGGGGGGACCCAGCCCCAGCATTTT. Residues: CASSLETGGTQPQHF. The genes are TRBV7-2 and TRBJ1-5; TRBD1 aligns across 8 bases. Germline lookup yields CDR1 SGHTA and CDR2 FQGNSA. V lost 1 base and J lost 7; bases outside the gene matches: 6. There are 15 residues in the CDR3.

The V call is TRBV30, the J call TRBJ2-5; TRBD1 or TRBD2 may be the D gene (5 bases each). The V end was cut by 1 base, the J end by 6 bases, with 27 bases between. Germline CDR1 and CDR2: GTSNPN and SVGIG (reference sequence). CDR3 length: 18 amino acids. CDR3 nucleotides: TGTGCCTGGAGTGGGGGTTTTCCGGGACCGGTCATTCCGAAGACCCAGTACTTC. This gives the protein CAWSGGFPGPVIPKTQYF. Full variable domain (remainder filled in from reference TRBV30 and TRBJ2-5): SQTIHQWPATLVQPVGSPLSLECTVEGTSNPNLYWYRQAAGRGLQLLFYSVGIGQISSEVPQNLSASRPQDRQFILSSKKLLLSDSGFYLCAWSGGFPGPVIPKTQYFGPGTRLLVL.

This sequence joins TRBV4-1 and TRBJ2-2; D is undetermined. The CDR3 runs 12 residues. The germline V gene has CDR1 MGHRA and CDR2 YSYEKL. Trimming removed 4 bases from V and 8 bases from J, with 8 bases in between. The CDR3 region is CASSPGRGELFF. CDR3 DNA: TGCGCCAGCAGCCCCGGGCGGGGGGAGCTGTTTTTT.

The chain uses TRBV27 and TRBJ2-3, with 10 bases fitting TRBD2. The germline CDR1 and CDR2 sequences are MNHEY and SMNVEV (reference sequence). This CDR3 has 16 amino acids. V shed 5 bases and J 4 bases; nucleotides not matched to a gene: 9. This CDR3 is CASSTSGGGPPDTQYF. CDR3 nucleotides: TGTGCCAGCAGTACGAGCGGGGGGGGTCCCCCAGATACGCAGTATTTT.

V and J are TRBV7-9 and TRBJ2-5; D is unclear. The V end was cut by 3 bases, the J end by 7 bases, with 9 bases between. Looked up from germline, CDR1 is SEHNR and CDR2 is FQNEAQ (reference sequence). The CDR3 is made up of 12 amino acids. CDR3 nucleotide sequence: TGTGCCAGCAGCTTTGTCGACGGGACCCAGTACTTC. It is translated as CASSFVDGTQYF.

The chain uses TRBV6-1 and TRBJ2-7, with D maybe TRBD1 (5 bases). The germline CDR1 and CDR2 sequences are MNHNS and SASEGT. V was cut by 3 bases and J by 2 bases, with 14 bases left in between. This CDR3 is built from 15 residues. This CDR3 reads CASSDSDTITYEQYF. In DNA, the CDR3 is TGTGCCAGCAGTGACTCGGACACCATAACCTACGAGCAGTACTTC.

The V gene is TRBV6-5, the J gene TRBJ1-1; weak D call: TRBD1 (6 bases). Germline V CDR1 and CDR2: MNHEY, SVGAGI. This CDR3 spans 15 amino acids. The V end lost 2 bases, the J end lost 3 bases, and 13 bases lay between the germline ends. DNA for the CDR3: TGTGCCAGCAGTTACACGAACAGGGTGGACACTGAAGCTTTCTTT. Encoded protein: CASSYTNRVDTEAFF.

The V and J genes are TRBV15 and TRBJ2-3; 7 nucleotides align to TRBD1. CDR3 length: 18 amino acids. The ends lost 0 bases at V and 1 base at J; junction bases unmatched: 10. CDR1 LNHNV and CDR2 YYDKDF come from the germline V gene (reference sequence). CDR3 bases: TGTGCCACCAGCAGAGATAGAGGGGGCGCCGGGGGCACAGATACGCAGTATTTT. Translation gives CATSRDRGGAGGTDTQYF.

This clone was observed a handful of times. The chain combines TRBV10-3 with TRBJ1-2; 10 nucleotides agree with TRBD1. The CDR3 is 12 amino acids. The V gene end was trimmed by 10 bases and the J gene end by 6 bases; junction bases not matched to a gene: 5. Germline V gives CDR1 ENHRY, CDR2 SYGVKD. CDR3 sequence: CASRDRGDGYTF. CDR3 coding DNA: TGTGCCAGCCGGGACAGGGGAGATGGCTACACCTTC.

The CDR3 nucleotides read TGCAGCGTGGCCGGCAGCTATGGCTACACCTTC. Encoded protein: CSVAGSYGYTF. This chain connects TRBV29-1 to TRBJ1-2; no definite D call. Germline V lookup: CDR1 SQVTM, CDR2 ANQGSEA. The germline V and J ends were trimmed by 6 bases and 4 bases, with 9 bases remaining between them. This CDR3 contains 11 residues.

CDR3 DNA: TGTGCCAGCACTAGGGACAGAGGCGGGAGTTCACCCCTCCACTTT. This translates into CASTRDRGGSSPLHF. The chain joins TRBV2 to TRBJ1-6; TRBD1 matches 7 bases. The germline V gene has CDR1 SNHLY and CDR2 FYNNEI. This CDR3 contains 15 residues. Trimming cost V 7 bases and J 9 bases; bases outside gene matches: 12.

This clone has a handful of counts. This chain joins TRBV2 and TRBJ2-5; no reliable D call. Germline CDR1 reads SNHLY; CDR2 reads FYNNEI. CDR3 length equals 15 residues. The ends were cut back, 1 base at V and 2 bases at J, with 11 bases in the middle. The CDR3 bases are TGTGCCAGCAGTGAAGTTTGGGATCCACAAGAGACCCAGTACTTC. The encoded protein is CASSEVWDPQETQYF.

J is TRBJ1-1 and V is TRBV10-3, with D possibly being TRBD1 (5 bases). CDR1 and CDR2 from the germline V gene are ENHRY and SYGVKD. The CDR3 sequence is 13 residues long. V shed 8 bases and J shed 0 bases, with 10 bases lying between them. CDR3 sequence (DNA): TGTGCCATCGGGGGTCAAATGAACACTGAAGCTTTCTTT. This codes for CAIGGQMNTEAFF.

The chain recombines TRBV28 with TRBJ1-5; 7 bases align to TRBD1. V was clipped by 3 bases and J by 7 bases; unmatched bases: 6. The CDR3 spans 14 residues. Germline values: CDR1 MDHEN, CDR2 SYDVKM. The CDR3 coding sequence is TGTGCCAGCAGTTTCCGACAGGGACGCCAGCCCCAGCATTTT. Translated: CASSFRQGRQPQHF.